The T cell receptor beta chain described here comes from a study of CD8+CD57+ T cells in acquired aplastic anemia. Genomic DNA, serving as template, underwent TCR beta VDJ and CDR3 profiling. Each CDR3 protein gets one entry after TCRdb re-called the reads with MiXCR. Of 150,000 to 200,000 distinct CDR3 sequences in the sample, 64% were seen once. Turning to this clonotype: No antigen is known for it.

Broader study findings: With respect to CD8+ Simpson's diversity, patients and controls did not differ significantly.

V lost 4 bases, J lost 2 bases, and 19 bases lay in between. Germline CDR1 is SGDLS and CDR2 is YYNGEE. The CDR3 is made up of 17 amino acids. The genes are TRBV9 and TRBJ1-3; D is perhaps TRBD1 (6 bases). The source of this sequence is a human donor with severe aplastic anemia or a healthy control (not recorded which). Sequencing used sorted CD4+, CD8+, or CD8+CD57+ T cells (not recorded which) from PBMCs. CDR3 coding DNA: TGTGCCAGCAGCCCCCGGGTAGCGGGGGGGCCTGGAAACACCATATATTTT. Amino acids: CASSPRVAGGPGNTIYF.